The 22 T cell receptor beta chains below come from one sample, sequenced in a study of shared clonotypes between healthy human individuals. Assay: immunoSEQ multiplex PCR; the TCRdb copy retains only in-frame clones and omits some. The sample has around 2.3 million clones; under 97% are singletons. Sequencing input: naive CD4+ T cells sorted from blood. Subset meaning: CD45RA+ positively selected. These receptors all come from a man younger than 35 in good health.

V is TRBV5-4 and J is TRBJ2-3; 9 bases line up with TRBD2. CDR3 length equals 14 residues. J was trimmed by 0 bases and V by 7 bases; bases with no gene match: 3. Germline V gene data show CDR1 as SGHNT and CDR2 as YYREEE (reference sequence). The CDR3 reads CASATSGSTDTQYF. The CDR3 bases are TGTGCCAGCGCAACTAGCGGGAGCACAGATACGCAGTATTTT.

The chain uses TRBV30 and TRBJ2-4; D may match TRBD1 or TRBD2 (6 bases each). V lost 0 bases and J lost 8, with 11 bases in between. The CDR3 length is 13 residues. Germline CDR1 GTSNPN, CDR2 SVGIG (reference sequence). CDR3 nucleotide sequence: TGTGCCTGGAGTGTACTAAGGGGGGACATTCAGTACTTC. Its translation: CAWSVLRGDIQYF.

This chain links TRBV12-1 with TRBJ1-6. TRBV12-1 is flagged as a pseudogene. The CDR3 loop spans 17 amino acids. The CDR3 reads CASSPGGRTKKNSPLHF. The CDR3 nucleotides are TGTGCCAGCAGCCCGGGGGGTCGGACGAAGAAAAATTCACCCCTCCACTTT.

This rearrangement joins TRBV10-2 to TRBJ2-5; a possible D gene is TRBD1 (5 bases). There are 15 residues in the CDR3. Germline CDR1 is WSHSY and CDR2 is SAAADI. V was shortened by 3 bases and J by 4 bases, with 15 bases between the two germline ends. The CDR3 region is CASSDGNRPPETQYF. The CDR3 DNA reads as TGCGCCAGCAGTGATGGAAACAGGCCCCCAGAGACCCAGTACTTC.

This chain joins TRBV18 and TRBJ1-5, with TRBD1 matching 9 bases. There are 18 residues in the CDR3. The trim removed 6 bases at V and 0 bases at J, leaving 12 bases unmatched. CDR1 is KGHSH, CDR2 LQKENI, per germline. This CDR3 reads CASSSVGQGGNSNQPQHF. The DNA of the CDR3 is TGTGCCAGCTCGTCCGTGGGACAGGGAGGGAATAGCAATCAGCCCCAGCATTTT.

The chain couples TRBV7-3 to TRBJ2-7; D is ambiguous. V was shortened by 5 bases and J by 7 bases, with 18 bases between the two germline ends. Germline values: CDR1 SGHTA, CDR2 FQGTGA. CDR3 length equals 14 residues. CDR3 coding DNA: TGTGCCAGCAGCCGCATGGGCCAAGGTAAAGAGCAGTACTTC. The encoded protein is CASSRMGQGKEQYF.

This clone was observed a single time. This chain uses TRBV6-6 with TRBJ2-7; a weak D match, TRBD1 (5 bases). CDR1 and CDR2 from the germline V gene are MNHNY and SVGAGI (reference sequence). There are 16 residues in the CDR3. V lost 2 bases and J 3 bases, leaving 17 bases between the germline ends. The CDR3 coding sequence is TGTGCCAGCAGTTACGGTCTGGGGCGCGGTTTCTACGAGCAGTACTTC. This sequence encodes CASSYGLGRGFYEQYF.

The rearrangement links TRBV10-2 to TRBJ2-7; 7 nucleotides line up with TRBD1. The germline gives CDR1 WSHSY, CDR2 SAAADI. With 1 base clipped from V and 2 bases from J, the junction kept 2 bases outside the gene matches. The CDR3 runs to 14 residues. CDR3 nucleotides: TGCGCCAGCAGTGAGTATCAGGGGGCCTACGAGCAGTACTTC. This codes for CASSEYQGAYEQYF.

The chain is built from TRBV6-1 and TRBJ2-5; TRBD2 aligns across 7 bases. The CDR3 contains 13 residues. From germline, CDR1 is MNHNS and CDR2 SASEGT. The J segment lost 2 bases and the V segment lost 5 bases, leaving 2 bases of the junction unmatched. DNA of the CDR3: TGTGCCAGCAGTCGAGCGGGACAAGAGACCCAGTACTTC. Protein sequence: CASSRAGQETQYF.

The J gene is TRBJ2-7, the V gene TRBV30; D unresolved. The CDR3 spans 12 residues. V gave up 1 base and J gave up 4 bases, with 8 bases separating them. Germline V gene data show CDR1 as GTSNPN and CDR2 as SVGIG (reference sequence). The CDR3 sequence is CAWSADPYEQYF. CDR3 DNA sequence: TGTGCCTGGAGTGCGGATCCGTACGAGCAGTACTTC.

The V and J genes are TRBV6-5 and TRBJ2-4; a weak D match, TRBD1 (6 bases). CDR3 length: 14 residues. V lost 6 bases and J 4 bases, leaving 13 bases between the germline ends. Germline assignment: CDR1 MNHEY and CDR2 SVGAGI. The CDR3 bases are TGTGCCAGCAGATCAGGACAGCTGAAAAACATTCAGTACTTC. The encoded protein is CASRSGQLKNIQYF.

This chain links TRBV15 with TRBJ1-2; D may be TRBD1 (5 bases). This CDR3 contains 16 residues. Trimming took 1 base from V and 2 from J, leaving 14 bases between them. Per the germline V gene, CDR1 is LNHNV and CDR2 is YYDKDF (reference sequence). CDR3 protein: CATSRGGQGSNYGYTF. In DNA form, the CDR3 reads TGTGCCACCAGCAGAGGTGGGCAGGGATCCAACTATGGCTACACCTTC.

This clone showed up just once. The chain is built from TRBV10-3 and TRBJ2-7, with 7 bases matching TRBD2. The trim removed 7 bases at V and 4 bases at J, leaving 13 bases unmatched. The length of the CDR3 is 15 residues. Germline V lookup: CDR1 ENHRY, CDR2 SYGVKD. The CDR3 nucleotides read TGTGCCATCACTGGGGCGGGGGAGAAATCTTACGAGCAGTACTTC. Residues: CAITGAGEKSYEQYF.

The chain is built from TRBV27 and TRBJ2-5; perhaps D is TRBD1 or TRBD2 (7 bases each). Germline CDR1 reads MNHEY; CDR2 reads SMNVEV (reference sequence). The CDR3 totals 18 residues. The V end lost 10 bases, the J end lost 1 base, and 28 bases lay between the germline ends. The CDR3 is CATGAGAGRGQVQETQYF. CDR3 nucleotides: TGTGCCACTGGGGCTGGAGCGGGGAGAGGACAGGTCCAAGAGACCCAGTACTTC.

The chain combines TRBV5-1 with TRBJ2-7; D might be TRBD1 (7 bases). Germline values: CDR1 SGHRS, CDR2 YFSETQ. CDR3 length equals 16 residues. Trimming stripped 4 bases from V and 7 bases from J, with 24 bases between. The CDR3 region is CASSPNRGGHRREQYF. The CDR3 bases are TGCGCCAGCAGCCCCAACAGGGGAGGACATCGAAGGGAGCAGTACTTC.

V is TRBV27 and J is TRBJ2-6; 9 nucleotides match TRBD1. Germline V gene data show CDR1 as MNHEY and CDR2 as SMNVEV (reference sequence). The CDR3 is made up of 18 amino acids. Trimming at V came to 5 bases and at J to 0 bases, leaving 8 bases not matched to a gene. CDR3 loop: CASSQAGTGNSGANVLTF. In DNA form, the CDR3 reads TGTGCCAGCAGTCAAGCTGGGACAGGGAACTCTGGGGCCAACGTCCTGACTTTC.

The chain recombines TRBV10-3 with TRBJ1-2; D might be TRBD1 (6 bases). Between the trimmed V and J ends, which lost 8 bases and 2 bases, there was a span of 12 bases. This CDR3 is built from 13 residues. Germline V gives CDR1 ENHRY, CDR2 SYGVKD. CDR3 DNA sequence: TGTGCCATCGGGGGCGGGGCCAACTATGGCTACACCTTC. It encodes CAIGGGANYGYTF.

The J gene is TRBJ2-3, the V gene TRBV11-2, with 7 bases aligning to TRBD2. The ends lost 3 bases at V and 4 bases at J; junction bases unmatched: 7. This CDR3 has 15 residues. Germline V gives CDR1 SGHAT, CDR2 FQNNGV. The CDR3 DNA reads as TGTGCCAGCAGCTTGCGCGGGAGCGGGTCAGATACGCAGTATTTT. Protein sequence: CASSLRGSGSDTQYF.

The rearrangement joins TRBV5-1 to TRBJ2-2; 7 bases match TRBD1. Germline CDR1 is SGHRS and CDR2 is YFSETQ. This CDR3 spans 17 amino acids. The V segment lost 3 bases and the J segment 0 bases; nucleotides outside the gene matches: 8. The CDR3 DNA sequence: TGCGCCAGCAGCTCCCTCTTACAGGGGACGAACACCGGGGAGCTGTTTTTT. This translates into CASSSLLQGTNTGELFF.

The chain recombines TRBV29-1 with TRBJ2-5; 7 nucleotides line up with TRBD1. This CDR3 is 13 amino acids long. V lost 6 bases to trimming and J lost 1 base; unmatched junction nucleotides: 5. The germline V gene has CDR1 SQVTM and CDR2 ANQGSEA. CDR3: CSVSAGGQETQYF. CDR3 nucleotides: TGCAGCGTGTCTGCAGGGGGCCAAGAGACCCAGTACTTC. Full variable domain (missing parts from reference TRBV29-1 and TRBJ2-5): SAVISQKPSRDICQRGTSLTIQCQVDSQVTMMFWYRQQPGQSLTLIATANQGSEATYESGFVIDKFPISRPNLTFSTLTVSNMSPEDSSIYLCSVSAGGQETQYFGPGTRLLVL.

This clone was recorded only once. The J gene is TRBJ2-7, the V gene TRBV7-9; 7 positions agree with TRBD2. The CDR3 loop spans 14 amino acids. V shed 8 bases, J shed 2 bases, and the junction held 9 bases outside the gene matches. Looked up from germline, CDR1 is SEHNR and CDR2 is FQNEAQ (reference sequence). The CDR3 reads CASWGGGRAYEQYF. The CDR3 DNA follows: TGTGCCAGCTGGGGCGGGGGTCGGGCCTACGAGCAGTACTTC. The full variable domain, rest sourced from reference TRBV7-9 and TRBJ2-7, is DTGVSQNPRHKITKRGQNVTFRCDPISEHNRLYWYRQTLGQGPEFLTYFQNEAQLEKSRLLSDRFSAERPKGSFSTLEIQRTEQGDSAMYLCASWGGGRAYEQYFGPGTRLTVT.

This clone was picked up one time. Other DNA sequences in this specimen translate into the identical CDR3. V gene TRBV5-5 combines with J gene TRBJ1-5; D gene ambiguous. The germline V gene has CDR1 SGHKS and CDR2 YYEKEE (reference sequence). Trimming took off 0 bases at V and 1 base at J, with 5 bases between the two ends. The CDR3 length is 14 residues. The DNA of the CDR3 is TGTGCCAGCAGCTTGGGCCACAGCAATCAGCCCCAGCATTTT. Translating gives CASSLGHSNQPQHF.